The present entry profiles one T cell receptor (beta chain) with its context. Its target antigen remains unknown. No base qualities exist here, and no much larger clone lies one base off it. The sample's time point, from its label and the paper: cells obtained before transplantation from donor or recipient. CD3+CD4+ and CD3+CD8+ populations were FACS-sorted from unstimulated pre-transplant donor and recipient cells taken from spleen or lymph nodes. This sample was included in a study of graft-versus-host responses after intestinal transplantation (dated by TCRdb to the early 2020s). Broadly, across the study: The transplants that recipients received were multivisceral, liver-intestinal, or isolated intestinal. Every recipient was given anti-thymocyte globulin induction, then maintenance tacrolimus and steroids for about three years. After intestinal transplantation, graft-versus-host and host-versus-graft alloreactive T cell clones were followed in the graft, circulation and bone marrow using bulk TCR-beta CDR3 sequencing. Alloreactive clones were identified by sequencing pre-transplant mixed lymphocyte reaction products and comparing them with unstimulated pre-transplant donor and recipient T cells. The cohort enrolled 24 intestinal transplant recipients, one of whom was a retransplant, and 3 patients without pretransplant specimens were excluded. Donor T cell macrochimerism was defined as a peak of at least 4% donor T cells among recipient peripheral blood mononuclear cells. Instead of going to the commercial service, samples from a few later patients were sequenced in-house on an Illumina MiSeq and processed with MiXCR.

Overall results and qualifications from the work: Conclusions were limited by the relatively low number and heterogeneity of intestinal transplant patients. In patients with donor T cell macrochimerism, the allografts had high GvH to HvG T cell clonal ratios. Early after transplant, peak levels of circulating GvH clones were found to be associated with declines in HvG clones. GvH clones were detected in recipient bone marrow, and some of these GvH clones were observed earlier in ileal mucosa or blood, consistent with an intestinal mucosal origin.

Libraries were prepared through the immunoSEQ multiplex PCR assay. For most patients, genomic DNA was isolated with the Qiagen DNeasy Blood and Tissue Kit and shipped frozen to Adaptive Biotechnologies for TCR sequencing. High-throughput TCR-beta CDR3 sequencing of genomic DNA from most patients was performed by Adaptive Biotechnologies. The study's processing was this. Adaptive's ImmunoSEQ software was the source of the TCR sequencing data for approximately 18 patients, while a few other patients were processed with MiXCR and VDJtools. To correct CD4 versus CD8 sorting errors, sequences present in both subsets at a frequency ratio below 5:1 were removed. Because the origin of CDR3 nucleotide sequences shared between donor and recipient could not be assigned, those sequences were removed. Alloreactive clones required at least 2-fold expansion over unstimulated cells and minimum CFSE-low frequency of 0.002% (template counts) or 0.001% (read counts). Clones detected in sequenced pre-transplant spleen, lymph node, or MLR CFSE-low populations of the donor or recipient were defined as mappable. Cumulative frequency of alloreactive clones was calculated as a percentage of all sequences weighted by copy number. Held by TCRdb, this immuneACCESS table contains in-frame sequences only and omits some clones. Under half of the omission traces to an unresolved V gene where checked; the cause of the rest is unknown. The V and J calls and clone size come from that table; D and trimming were worked out from the DNA. This sample lists about 89,000 clones; 94% were detected once. The ten largest account for over 0.15% of the sample.

From a lookup of the germline V gene, CDR1 and CDR2 are SNHLY and FYNNEI. The V end loses 5 bases and the J end loses 0 bases, and a stretch of 10 bases separates them. The CDR3, from cysteine to phenylalanine, totals 14 residues. Here the CDR3 DNA is all that survives: 42 bases in frame from base 1. The sequenced sample was unstimulated CD4+ T cells sorted from spleen or lymph node cells, obtained before transplant. The clonotype comes from a human donor who was the organ donor for an intestinal transplant. The rearrangement joined TRBV2 to TRBJ1-1; no D gene is confidently identified. The nucleotides are TGTGCCAGCAGTACCACTTACCTGAACACTGAAGCTTTCTTT. It translates as CASSTTYLNTEAFF.